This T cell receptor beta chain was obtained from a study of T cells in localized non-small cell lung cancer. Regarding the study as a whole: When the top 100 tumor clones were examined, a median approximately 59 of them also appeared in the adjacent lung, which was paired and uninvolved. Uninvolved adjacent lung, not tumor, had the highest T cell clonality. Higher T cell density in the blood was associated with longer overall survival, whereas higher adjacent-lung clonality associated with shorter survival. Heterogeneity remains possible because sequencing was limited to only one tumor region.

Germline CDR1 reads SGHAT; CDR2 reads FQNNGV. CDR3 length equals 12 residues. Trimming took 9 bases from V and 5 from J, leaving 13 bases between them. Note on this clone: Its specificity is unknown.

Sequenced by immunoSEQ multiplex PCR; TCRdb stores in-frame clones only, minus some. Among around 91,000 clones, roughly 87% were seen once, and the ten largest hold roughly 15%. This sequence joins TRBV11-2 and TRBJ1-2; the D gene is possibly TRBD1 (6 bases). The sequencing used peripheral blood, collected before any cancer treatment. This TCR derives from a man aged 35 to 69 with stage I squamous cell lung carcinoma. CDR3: CASAGGGYGYTF. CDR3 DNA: TGTGCCAGTGCAGGAGGGGGGTATGGCTACACCTTC.